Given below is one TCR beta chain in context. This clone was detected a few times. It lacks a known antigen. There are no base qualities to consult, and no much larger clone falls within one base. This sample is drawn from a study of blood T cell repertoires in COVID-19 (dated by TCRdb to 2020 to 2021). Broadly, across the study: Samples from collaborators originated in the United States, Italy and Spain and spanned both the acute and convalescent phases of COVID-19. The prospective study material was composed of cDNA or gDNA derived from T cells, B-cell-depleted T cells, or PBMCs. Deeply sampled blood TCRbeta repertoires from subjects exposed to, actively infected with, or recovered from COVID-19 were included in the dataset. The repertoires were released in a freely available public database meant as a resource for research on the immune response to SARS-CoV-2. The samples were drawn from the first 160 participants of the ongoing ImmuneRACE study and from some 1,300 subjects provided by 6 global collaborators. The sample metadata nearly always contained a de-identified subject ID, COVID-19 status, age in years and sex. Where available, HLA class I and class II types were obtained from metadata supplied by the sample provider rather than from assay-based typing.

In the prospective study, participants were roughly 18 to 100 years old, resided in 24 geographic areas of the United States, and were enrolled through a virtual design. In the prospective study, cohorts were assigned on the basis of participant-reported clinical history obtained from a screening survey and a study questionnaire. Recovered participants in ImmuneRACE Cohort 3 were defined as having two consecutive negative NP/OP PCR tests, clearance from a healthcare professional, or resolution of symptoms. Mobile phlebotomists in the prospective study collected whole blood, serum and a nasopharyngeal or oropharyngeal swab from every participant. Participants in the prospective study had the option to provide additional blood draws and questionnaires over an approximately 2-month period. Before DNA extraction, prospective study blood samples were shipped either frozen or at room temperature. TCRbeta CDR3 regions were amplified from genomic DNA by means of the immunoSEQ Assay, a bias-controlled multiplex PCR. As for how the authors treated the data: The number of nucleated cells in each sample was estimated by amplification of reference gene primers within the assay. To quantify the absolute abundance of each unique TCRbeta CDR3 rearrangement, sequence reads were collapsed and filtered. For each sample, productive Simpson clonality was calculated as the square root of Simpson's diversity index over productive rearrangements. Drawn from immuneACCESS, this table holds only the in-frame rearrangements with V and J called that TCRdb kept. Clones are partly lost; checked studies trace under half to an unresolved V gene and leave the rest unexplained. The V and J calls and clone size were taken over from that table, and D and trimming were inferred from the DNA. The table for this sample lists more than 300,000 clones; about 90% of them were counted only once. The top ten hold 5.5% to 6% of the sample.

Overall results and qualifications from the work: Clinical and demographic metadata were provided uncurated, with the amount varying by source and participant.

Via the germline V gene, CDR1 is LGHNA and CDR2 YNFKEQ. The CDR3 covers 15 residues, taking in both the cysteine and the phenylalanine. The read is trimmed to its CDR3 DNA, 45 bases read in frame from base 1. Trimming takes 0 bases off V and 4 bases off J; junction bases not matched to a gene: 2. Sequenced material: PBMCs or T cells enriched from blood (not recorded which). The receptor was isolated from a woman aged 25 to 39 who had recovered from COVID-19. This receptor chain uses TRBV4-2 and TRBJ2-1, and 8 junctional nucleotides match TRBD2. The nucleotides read TGTGCCAGCAGCCAAGAGGCGGGGGGTTACAATGAGCAGTTCTTC. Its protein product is CASSQEAGGYNEQFF.